The T cell receptor (beta chain) described here comes from a study of shared clonotypes between healthy human individuals. The assay was immunoSEQ multiplex PCR, and TCRdb's table has in-frame clones only and misses some. This sample has 1,500,000 or so clones, with 98% found just once. Study findings and constraints: Represented diversity (both genetic and exposure-history) was limited by the small number of donors. An effect of sequencing depth on clonotype sharing among donors was expected.

For this clone: What it binds is not known.

There are 13 residues in the CDR3. CDR1 is MNHEY and CDR2 is SMNVEV in the germline V gene (reference sequence). Trimming removed 8 bases at V and 4 bases at J, with 12 bases between. Adult donors, all healthy and HIV-negative, had no recent acute infections or vaccinations. The rearrangement joins TRBV27 to TRBJ2-1; the D is unclear. The sample was naive CD4+ T cells sorted from blood. Subset of the sample: CD45RA+ positively selected. This receptor was identified in a man aged 30-40 years in good health. CDR3 DNA: TGTGCCAGCTCTTCGAGGCTTTACAATGAGCAGTTCTTC. It translates to CASSSRLYNEQFF.